The 16 T cell receptor beta chains below come from one sample, sequenced in a study of blood T cell repertoires in COVID-19. This table comes from immunoSEQ multiplex PCR, and its TCRdb copy is limited to in-frame clones, with some not included. The repertoire holds 200,000 to 300,000 clones, approximately 80% seen once, with around 4% in the top ten. Material: peripheral blood. These receptors were taken from a man aged 55 to 70 with acute or convalescent COVID-19.

The rearrangement joins TRBV5-1 to TRBJ1-2; the D is unclear. The V gene lost 1 base and the J gene lost 7 bases, with 26 bases spanning the gap. CDR3 length: 18 residues. Germline loops: CDR1 SGHRS, CDR2 YFSETQ. In nucleotides, the CDR3 is TGCGCCAGCAGCTTGTCCCCGGGTCCGTCGGCAGGACTGGGTGGCTACACCTTC. Its translation is CASSLSPGPSAGLGGYTF.

This clone was detected only once. The chain links TRBV10-1 to TRBJ1-1; 7 nucleotides agree with TRBD1. After removal of 6 bases from V and 2 bases from J, the junction contained 9 bases not matched to a gene. The length of the CDR3 is 15 residues. From germline, CDR1 is WNHNN and CDR2 SYGVQD (reference sequence). CDR3 coding DNA: TGCGCCAGCAGAGAATGGACAGGTTTAAACACTGAAGCTTTCTTT. This sequence encodes CASREWTGLNTEAFF.

This clone turned up a few times. This sample also contains other DNA sequences that code for the same CDR3. The V and J genes are TRBV4-3 and TRBJ2-1, with 10 positions matching TRBD2. Looked up from germline, CDR1 is LGHNA and CDR2 is YSLEER. This CDR3 spans 15 amino acids. Unmatched junction bases numbered 6, after V lost 1 base and J lost 9 bases. CDR3 protein: CASSQGLAGQGEQFF. The CDR3 coding sequence is TGCGCCAGCAGCCAAGGACTAGCGGGCCAGGGTGAGCAGTTCTTC.

The chain is built from TRBV5-1 and TRBJ2-4, with 13 bases that match TRBD2. The CDR3 sequence is 19 residues long. Looked up from germline, CDR1 is SGHRS and CDR2 is YFSETQ. V shed 1 base, J shed 0 bases, and the junction held 7 bases outside the gene matches. The CDR3 protein is CASSLWTSGSRGAKNIQYF. CDR3 bases: TGCGCCAGCAGCTTGTGGACTAGCGGGAGTAGGGGAGCCAAAAACATTCAGTACTTC.

This sequence joins TRBV18 and TRBJ2-2; D perhaps matches TRBD2 (6 bases). The CDR3 spans 14 residues. Trimming pared 5 bases from V and 3 bases from J, leaving 10 bases between. CDR1 is KGHSH, CDR2 LQKENI, per germline. CDR3 DNA sequence: TGTGCCAGCTCAGAGACTAGAGACACCGGGGAGCTGTTTTTT. This translates into CASSETRDTGELFF.

This sequence joins TRBV28 and TRBJ2-3, with TRBD2 matching 10 bases. Germline values: CDR1 MDHEN, CDR2 SYDVKM. J was trimmed by 6 bases and V by 0 bases; bases with no gene match: 6. The CDR3 is 16 residues long. The chain's CDR3 is CASSLWGTSDGDTQYF. In DNA form, the CDR3 reads TGTGCCAGCAGTTTATGGGGGACTAGCGACGGGGATACGCAGTATTTT. Complete variable domain (other parts from reference TRBV28 and TRBJ2-3): DVKVTQSSRYLVKRTGEKVFLECVQDMDHENMFWYRQDPGLGLRLIYFSYDVKMKEKGDIPEGYSVSREKKERFSLILESASTNQTSMYLCASSLWGTSDGDTQYFGPGTRLTVL.

This clone has only a few counts. V and J are TRBV5-1 and TRBJ2-1, with TRBD1 identical over 7 bases. CDR1 is SGHRS and CDR2 is YFSETQ in the germline V gene. Losses at the gene ends were 0 bases for V and 3 bases for J; bases not matched to a gene: 0. CDR3 length: 14 residues. The CDR3 region has the DNA TGCGCCAGCAGCTTGGGGGACAGCTACAATGAGCAGTTCTTC. Amino acids: CASSLGDSYNEQFF.

The chain has TRBV3-1 (or the pseudogene TRBV3-2) and TRBJ2-7; D is possibly TRBD1 (6 bases). The length of the CDR3 is 14 residues. V was cut by 6 bases and J by 2 bases, with 14 bases left in between. Germline CDR1 LGHDT, CDR2 YNNKEL (reference sequence). In nucleotides, the CDR3 is TGTGCCAGCAGTCGACGACAGGAAACCTACGAGCAGTACTTC. It specifies CASSRRQETYEQYF.

V is TRBV19 and J is TRBJ2-7; 9 bases agree with TRBD1. The V gene's germline CDR1 is LNHDA and CDR2 SQIVND (reference sequence). This CDR3 contains 15 residues. Trimming at V came to 7 bases and at J to 5 bases, leaving 12 bases not matched to a gene. Here the CDR3 reads CASTSTGTGRNEQYF. As DNA, the CDR3 is TGTGCCAGTACCTCCACCGGGACAGGGCGCAACGAGCAGTACTTC.

J is TRBJ2-1 and V is TRBV10-3; tentative D call: TRBD2 (5 bases). V was trimmed by 3 bases and J by 6 bases, leaving 12 bases between them. This CDR3 contains 14 residues. Germline V gene data show CDR1 as ENHRY and CDR2 as SYGVKD. The CDR3 nucleotides are TGTGCCATCAGTGAAGGCGATAGCGTCAATGAGCAGTTCTTC. Translating gives CAISEGDSVNEQFF.

This sequence joins TRBV6-5 and TRBJ2-1, with D possibly matching TRBD1 (6 bases). Per the germline V gene, CDR1 is MNHEY and CDR2 is SVGAGI. This CDR3 has 15 residues. Trimming took off 4 bases at V and 8 bases at J, with 18 bases between the two ends. The CDR3 region has the DNA TGTGCCAGCAGTTTTTACGGGTCAGAGGGGGATGAGCAGTTCTTC. Protein sequence: CASSFYGSEGDEQFF.

For this clone: Other DNA sequences from this sample encode an identical CDR3 as well. This chain links TRBV19 with TRBJ1-5; TRBD1 agrees at 7 bases. This CDR3 contains 14 residues. V lost 6 bases, J lost 2 bases, and 4 bases stayed unmatched. Per germline, CDR1 LNHDA and CDR2 SQIVND (reference sequence). CDR3 bases: TGTGCCAGTAGCGGAACAGGGGGCAATCAGCCCCAGCATTTT. Its translation: CASSGTGGNQPQHF.

The chain employs TRBV7-2 and TRBJ2-6; D gene uncertain. Looked up from germline, CDR1 is SGHTA and CDR2 is FQGNSA. This CDR3 region has 13 residues. V shed 6 bases and J shed 1 base, with 4 bases lying between them. In DNA, the CDR3 is TGTGCCAGCAGACAATCTGGGGCCAACGTCCTGACTTTC. As protein: CASRQSGANVLTF.

V and J are TRBV7-9 and TRBJ1-4; tentatively, D is TRBD1 (5 bases). Germline assignment: CDR1 SEHNR and CDR2 FQNEAQ (reference sequence). The CDR3 totals 16 residues. V dropped 1 base and J dropped 4 bases, with 13 bases sitting between them. CDR3 coding DNA: TGTGCCAGCAGCTTAGGAGTGGGACTGAGTAATGAAAAACTGTTTTTT. This encodes CASSLGVGLSNEKLFF.

The chain links TRBV2 to TRBJ1-2; TRBD1 is a possible D gene (5 bases). V was trimmed by 7 bases and J by 7 bases, leaving 19 bases between them. The length of the CDR3 is 14 residues. CDR1 and CDR2 (germline): SNHLY, FYNNEI. CDR3 amino acids: CASKVRGFRGGYTF. The CDR3 bases are TGTGCCAGCAAGGTTCGGGGGTTCAGAGGTGGCTACACCTTC.

The V and J genes are TRBV28 and TRBJ1-4, with D maybe TRBD1 (6 bases). The CDR3 totals 12 residues. Germline lookup yields CDR1 MDHEN and CDR2 SYDVKM. Trimming removed 10 bases at V and 7 bases at J, with 13 bases between. In DNA, the CDR3 is TGTGCCATCCAGGGGAGCGGTGAAAAACTGTTTTTT. It translates to CAIQGSGEKLFF.